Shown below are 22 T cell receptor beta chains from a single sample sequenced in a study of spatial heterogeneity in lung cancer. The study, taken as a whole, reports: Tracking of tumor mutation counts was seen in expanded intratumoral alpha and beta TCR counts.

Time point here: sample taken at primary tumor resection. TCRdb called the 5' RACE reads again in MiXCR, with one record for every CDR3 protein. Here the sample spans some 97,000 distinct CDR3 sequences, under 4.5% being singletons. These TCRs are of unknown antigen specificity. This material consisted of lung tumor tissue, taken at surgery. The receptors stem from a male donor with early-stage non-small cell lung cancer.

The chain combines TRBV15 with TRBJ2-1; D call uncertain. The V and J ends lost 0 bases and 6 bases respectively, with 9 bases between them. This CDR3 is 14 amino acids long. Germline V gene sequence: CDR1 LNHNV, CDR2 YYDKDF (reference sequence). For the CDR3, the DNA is TGTGCCACCAGCAGAGATCGGATGGGCAATGAGCAGTTCTTC. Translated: CATSRDRMGNEQFF.

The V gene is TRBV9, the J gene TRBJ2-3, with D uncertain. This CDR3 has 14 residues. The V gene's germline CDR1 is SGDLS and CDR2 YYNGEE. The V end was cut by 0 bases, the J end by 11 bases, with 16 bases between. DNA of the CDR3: TGTGCCAGCAGCGTAGATCTGAGCTTGGATCGGCAGTATTTT. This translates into CASSVDLSLDRQYF.

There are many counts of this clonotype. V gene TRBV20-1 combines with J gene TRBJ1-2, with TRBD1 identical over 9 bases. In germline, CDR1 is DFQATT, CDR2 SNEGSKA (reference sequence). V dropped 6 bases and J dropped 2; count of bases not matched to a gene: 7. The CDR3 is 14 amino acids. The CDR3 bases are TGCAGTGCAATACAGGGGGCGCAGAACTATGGCTACACCTTC. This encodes CSAIQGAQNYGYTF.

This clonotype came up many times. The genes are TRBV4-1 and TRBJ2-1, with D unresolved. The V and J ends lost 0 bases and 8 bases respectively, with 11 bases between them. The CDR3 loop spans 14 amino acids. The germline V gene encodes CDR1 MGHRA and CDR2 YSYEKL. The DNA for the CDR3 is TGCGCCAGCAGCCAAGAATTTGGGGTCCATGAGCAGTTCTTC. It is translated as CASSQEFGVHEQFF.

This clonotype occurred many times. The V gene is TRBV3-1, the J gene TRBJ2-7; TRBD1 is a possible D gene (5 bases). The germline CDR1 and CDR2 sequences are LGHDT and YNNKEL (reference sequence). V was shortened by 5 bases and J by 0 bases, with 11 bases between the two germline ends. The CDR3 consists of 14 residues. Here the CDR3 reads CASSIQGYSYEQYF. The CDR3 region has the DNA TGTGCCAGCAGCATCCAGGGCTACTCCTACGAGCAGTACTTC.

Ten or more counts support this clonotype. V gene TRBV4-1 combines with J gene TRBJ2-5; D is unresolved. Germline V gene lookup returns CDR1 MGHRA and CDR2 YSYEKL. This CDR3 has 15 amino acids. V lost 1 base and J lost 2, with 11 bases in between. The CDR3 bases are TGCGCCAGCAGCCAAGGCACCCGGTATCAAGAGACCCAGTACTTC. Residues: CASSQGTRYQETQYF.

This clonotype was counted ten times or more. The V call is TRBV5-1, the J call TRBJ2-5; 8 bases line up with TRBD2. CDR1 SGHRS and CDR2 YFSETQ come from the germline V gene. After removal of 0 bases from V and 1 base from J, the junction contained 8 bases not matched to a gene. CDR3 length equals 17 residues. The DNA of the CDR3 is TGCGCCAGCAGCTTGGGGCTCGGGACTAGATCCCAAGAGACCCAGTACTTC. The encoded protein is CASSLGLGTRSQETQYF.

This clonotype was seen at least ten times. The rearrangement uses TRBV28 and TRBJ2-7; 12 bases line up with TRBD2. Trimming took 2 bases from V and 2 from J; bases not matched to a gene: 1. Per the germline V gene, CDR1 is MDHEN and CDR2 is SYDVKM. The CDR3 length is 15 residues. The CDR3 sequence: CASSLRLAGAYEQYF. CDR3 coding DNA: TGTGCCAGCAGTTTAAGACTAGCGGGAGCCTACGAGCAGTACTTC.

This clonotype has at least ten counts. The CDR3 region is CASSLIESQGMETQYF. The CDR3 coding sequence is TGTGCCAGCAGTTTAATTGAGTCTCAGGGAATGGAGACCCAGTACTTC. This sequence joins TRBV12-3 or TRBV12-4 and TRBJ2-5; D may be TRBD1 (5 bases). The CDR3 loop spans 16 amino acids. V was cut by 2 bases and J by 5 bases, with 18 bases left in between.

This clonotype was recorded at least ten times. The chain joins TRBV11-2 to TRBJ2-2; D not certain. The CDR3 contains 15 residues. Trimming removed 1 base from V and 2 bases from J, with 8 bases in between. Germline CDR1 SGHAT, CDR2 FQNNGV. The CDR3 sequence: CASSLVPHNTGELFF. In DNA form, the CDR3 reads TGTGCCAGCAGCTTAGTACCACACAACACCGGGGAGCTGTTTTTT.

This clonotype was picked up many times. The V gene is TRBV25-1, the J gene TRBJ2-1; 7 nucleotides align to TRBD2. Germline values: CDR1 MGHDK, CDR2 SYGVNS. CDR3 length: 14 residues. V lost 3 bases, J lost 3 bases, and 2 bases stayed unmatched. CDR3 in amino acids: CASSEAGDYNEQFF. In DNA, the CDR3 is TGTGCCAGCAGTGAGGCGGGAGACTACAATGAGCAGTTCTTC.

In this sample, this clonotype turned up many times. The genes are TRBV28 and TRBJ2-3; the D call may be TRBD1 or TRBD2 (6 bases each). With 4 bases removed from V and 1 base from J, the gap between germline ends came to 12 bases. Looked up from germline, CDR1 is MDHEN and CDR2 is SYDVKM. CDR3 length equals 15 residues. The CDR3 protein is CASSSNGGGTDTQYF. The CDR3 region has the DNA TGTGCCAGCAGTTCAAACGGGGGCGGCACAGATACGCAGTATTTT.

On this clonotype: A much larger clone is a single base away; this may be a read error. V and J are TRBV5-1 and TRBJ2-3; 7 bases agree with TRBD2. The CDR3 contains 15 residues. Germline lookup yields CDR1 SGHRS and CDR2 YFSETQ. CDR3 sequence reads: CASSLFGGTTGTQYF. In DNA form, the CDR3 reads TGCGCCAGCAGCTTGTTCGGCGGGACTACAGGTACGCAGTATTTT.

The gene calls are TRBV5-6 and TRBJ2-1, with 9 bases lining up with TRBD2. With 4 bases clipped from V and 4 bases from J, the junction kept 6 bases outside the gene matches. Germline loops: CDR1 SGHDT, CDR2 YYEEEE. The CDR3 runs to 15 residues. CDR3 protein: CASSRGLAPYNEQFF. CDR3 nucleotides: TGTGCCAGCAGCAGAGGACTAGCGCCATACAATGAGCAGTTCTTC.

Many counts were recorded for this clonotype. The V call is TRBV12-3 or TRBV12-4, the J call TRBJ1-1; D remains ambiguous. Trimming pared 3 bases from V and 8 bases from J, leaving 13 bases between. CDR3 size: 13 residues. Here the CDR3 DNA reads TGTGCCAGCAGTTTTCCGGCACCAAACGAAGCTTTCTTT. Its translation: CASSFPAPNEAFF.

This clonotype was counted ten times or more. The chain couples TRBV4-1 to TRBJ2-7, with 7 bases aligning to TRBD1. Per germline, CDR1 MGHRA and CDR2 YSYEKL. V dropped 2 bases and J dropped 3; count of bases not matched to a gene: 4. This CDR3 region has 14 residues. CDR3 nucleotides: TGCGCCAGCAGCCAACCCGGGACAGACTACGAGCAGTACTTC. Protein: CASSQPGTDYEQYF.

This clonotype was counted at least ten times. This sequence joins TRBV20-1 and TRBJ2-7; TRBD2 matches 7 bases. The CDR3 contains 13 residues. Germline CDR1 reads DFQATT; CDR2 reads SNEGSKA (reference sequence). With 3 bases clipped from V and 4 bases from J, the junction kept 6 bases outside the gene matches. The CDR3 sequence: CSASGGLSYEQYF. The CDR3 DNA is TGCAGTGCTAGCGGGGGGTTATCATACGAGCAGTACTTC.

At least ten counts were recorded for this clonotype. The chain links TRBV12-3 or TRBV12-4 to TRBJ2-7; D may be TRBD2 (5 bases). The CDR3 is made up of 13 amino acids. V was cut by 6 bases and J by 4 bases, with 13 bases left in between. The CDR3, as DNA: TGTGCCAGCAGCGCCGGAGGCGTTTACGAGCAGTACTTC. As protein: CASSAGGVYEQYF.

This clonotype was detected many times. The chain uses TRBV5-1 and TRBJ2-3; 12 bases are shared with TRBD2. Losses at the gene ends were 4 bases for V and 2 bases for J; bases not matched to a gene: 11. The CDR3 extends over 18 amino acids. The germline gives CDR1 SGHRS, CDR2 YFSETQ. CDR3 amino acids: CASSVGLAGPSLTDTQYF. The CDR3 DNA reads TGCGCCAGCAGCGTGGGACTAGCGGGCCCCTCCCTCACAGATACGCAGTATTTT.

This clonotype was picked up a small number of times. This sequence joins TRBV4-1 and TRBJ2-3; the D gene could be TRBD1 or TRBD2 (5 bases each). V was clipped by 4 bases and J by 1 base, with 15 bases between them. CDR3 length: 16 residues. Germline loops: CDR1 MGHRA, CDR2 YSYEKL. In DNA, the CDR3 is TGCGCCAGCAGCCGGGAAGGGGACCCTCGCACAGATACGCAGTATTTT. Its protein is CASSREGDPRTDTQYF.

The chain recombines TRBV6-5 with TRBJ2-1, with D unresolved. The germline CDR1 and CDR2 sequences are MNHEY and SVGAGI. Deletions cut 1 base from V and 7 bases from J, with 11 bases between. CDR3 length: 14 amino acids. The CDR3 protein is CASSYLGLGNEQFF. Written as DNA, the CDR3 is TGTGCCAGCAGTTACTTGGGTCTCGGGAATGAGCAGTTCTTC.

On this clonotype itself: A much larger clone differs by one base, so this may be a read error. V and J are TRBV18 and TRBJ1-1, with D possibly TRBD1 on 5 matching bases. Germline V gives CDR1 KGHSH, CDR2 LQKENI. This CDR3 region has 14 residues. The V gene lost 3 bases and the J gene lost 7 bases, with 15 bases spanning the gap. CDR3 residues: CASSPSQGRLEAFF. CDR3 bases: TGTGCCAGCTCACCGAGTCAGGGCCGGCTTGAAGCTTTCTTT.